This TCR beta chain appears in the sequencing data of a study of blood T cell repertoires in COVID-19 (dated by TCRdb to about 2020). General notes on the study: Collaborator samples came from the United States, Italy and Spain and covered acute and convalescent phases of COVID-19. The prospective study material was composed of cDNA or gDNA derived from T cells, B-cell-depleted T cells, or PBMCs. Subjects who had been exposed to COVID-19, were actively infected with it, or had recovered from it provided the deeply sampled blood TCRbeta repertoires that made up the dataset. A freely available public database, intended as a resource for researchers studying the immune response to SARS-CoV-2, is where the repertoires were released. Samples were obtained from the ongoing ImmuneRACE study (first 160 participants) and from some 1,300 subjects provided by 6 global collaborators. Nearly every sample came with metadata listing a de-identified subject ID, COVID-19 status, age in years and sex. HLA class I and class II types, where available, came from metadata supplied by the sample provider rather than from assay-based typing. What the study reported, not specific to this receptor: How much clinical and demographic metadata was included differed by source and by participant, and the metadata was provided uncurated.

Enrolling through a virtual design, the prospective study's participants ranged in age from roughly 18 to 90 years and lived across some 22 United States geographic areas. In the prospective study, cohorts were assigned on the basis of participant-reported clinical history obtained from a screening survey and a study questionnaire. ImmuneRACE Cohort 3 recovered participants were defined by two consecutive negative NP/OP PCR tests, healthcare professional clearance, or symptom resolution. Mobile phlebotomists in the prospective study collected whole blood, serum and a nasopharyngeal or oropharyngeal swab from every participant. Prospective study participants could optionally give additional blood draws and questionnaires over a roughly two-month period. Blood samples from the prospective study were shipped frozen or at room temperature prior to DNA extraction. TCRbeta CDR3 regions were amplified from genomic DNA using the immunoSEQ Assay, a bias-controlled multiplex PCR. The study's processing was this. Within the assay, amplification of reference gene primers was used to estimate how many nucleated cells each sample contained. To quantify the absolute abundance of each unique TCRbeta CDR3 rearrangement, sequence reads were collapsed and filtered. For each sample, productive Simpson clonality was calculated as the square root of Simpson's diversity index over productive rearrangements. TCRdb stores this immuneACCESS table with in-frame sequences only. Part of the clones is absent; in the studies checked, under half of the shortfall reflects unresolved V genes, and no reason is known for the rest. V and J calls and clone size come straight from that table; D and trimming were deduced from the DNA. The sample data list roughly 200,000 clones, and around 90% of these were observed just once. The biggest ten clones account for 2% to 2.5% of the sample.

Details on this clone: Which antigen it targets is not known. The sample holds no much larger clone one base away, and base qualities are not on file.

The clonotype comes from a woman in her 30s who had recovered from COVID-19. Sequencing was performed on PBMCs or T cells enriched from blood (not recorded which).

CDR3 reads: CASSSTGTEAFF. The nucleotide sequence is TGTGCCAGCAGCTCGACTGGCACTGAAGCTTTCTTT. The chain employs TRBV7-3 and TRBJ1-1; too little of a D gene remains to name it. The CDR3 measures 12 amino acids from cysteine to phenylalanine. Left in the record is the CDR3 DNA by itself, 36 bases read in frame from the first base. From the germline V gene, CDR1 is SGHTA and CDR2 is FQGTGA. V drops 4 bases and J drops 4 bases, leaving 7 bases in between.